The entry below describes one T cell receptor beta chain. What it binds is not known. The data stem from a study of cytomegalovirus exposure and HLA in healthy donors. Trimming stripped 1 base from V and 5 bases from J, with 6 bases between. The CDR3 runs 13 residues. Germline loops: CDR1 MGHRA, CDR2 YSYEKL. Study-wide findings and caveats: TCR beta V- and J-gene trimming was later associated with a missense DCLRE1C variant. A highly shared variant cluster was judged a likely technical artifact.

Use of 60 Vbeta and 13 Jbeta primers characterized the PCR. Repertoires were generated with immunoSEQ multiplex PCR, while TCRdb's copy carries only in-frame clones and drops some. In the table there are under 200,000 clones, 75% to 85% of which are singletons. Sequencing input: PBMCs. The chain uses TRBV4-1 and TRBJ2-1; no clear D gene. This receptor was identified in a woman aged 18-29 years in good health and CMV-seronegative. The DNA for the CDR3 is TGCGCCAGCAGCCAAGGGCAGGACAATGAGCAGTTCTTC. It specifies CASSQGQDNEQFF.